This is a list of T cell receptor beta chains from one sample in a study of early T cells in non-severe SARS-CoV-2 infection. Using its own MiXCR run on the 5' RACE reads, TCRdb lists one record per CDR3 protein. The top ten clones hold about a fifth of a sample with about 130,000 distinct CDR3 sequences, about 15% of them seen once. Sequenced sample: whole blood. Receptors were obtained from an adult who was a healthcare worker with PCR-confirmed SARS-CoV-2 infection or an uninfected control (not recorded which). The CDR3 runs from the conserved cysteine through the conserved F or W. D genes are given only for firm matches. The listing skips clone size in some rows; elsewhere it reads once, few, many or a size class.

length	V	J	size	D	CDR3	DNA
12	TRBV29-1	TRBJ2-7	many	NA	CSVEDGTYEQYF	TGCAGCGTAGAGGACGGAACCTACGAGCAGTACTTC
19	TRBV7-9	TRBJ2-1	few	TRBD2	CASSSLQSASGVSRHEQFF	TGTGCCAGCAGCTCCCTTCAATCTGCTAGCGGGGTTAGCCGGCATGAGCAGTTCTTC
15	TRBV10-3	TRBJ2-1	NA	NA	CAINSPGDSYNEQFF	TGTGCCATCAATTCCCCGGGTGATTCCTACAATGAGCAGTTCTTC
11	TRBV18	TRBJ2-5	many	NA	CASSPKETQYF	TGTGCCAGCAGCCCCAAAGAGACCCAGTACTTC
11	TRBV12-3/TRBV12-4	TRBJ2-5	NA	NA	CASSPGPAQYF	TGTGCCAGCAGTCCCGGACCCGCCCAGTACTTC
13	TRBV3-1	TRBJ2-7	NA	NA	CASSPTATYEQYF	TGTGCCAGCAGCCCGACCGCCACCTACGAGCAGTACTTC
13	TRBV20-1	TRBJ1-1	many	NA	CSAKQGVNTEAFF	TGCAGTGCTAAACAGGGCGTGAACACTGAAGCTTTCTTT
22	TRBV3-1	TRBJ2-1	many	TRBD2	CASSQDILRGLAGEPRNGEQFF	TGTGCCAGCAGCCAAGATATTCTAAGGGGACTAGCGGGGGAGCCCCGGAATGGTGAGCAGTTCTTC
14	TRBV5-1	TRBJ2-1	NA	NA	CASTRSGGGDEQFF	TGCGCCAGCACCCGCTCGGGTGGGGGAGATGAGCAGTTCTTC
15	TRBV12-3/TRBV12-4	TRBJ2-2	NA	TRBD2	CASSLASGVTGELFF	TGTGCCAGCAGTTTGGCTAGCGGGGTTACCGGGGAGCTGTTTTTT
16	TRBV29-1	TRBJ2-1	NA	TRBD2	CSVDPKRTSEYNEQFF	TGCAGCGTTGACCCGAAAAGGACTAGCGAATACAATGAGCAGTTCTTC
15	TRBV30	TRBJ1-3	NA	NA	CAWSRGWVSGNTIYF	TGTGCCTGGAGTAGAGGGTGGGTCTCTGGAAACACCATATATTTT
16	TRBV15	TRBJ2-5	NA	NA	CATSREGRAELETQYF	TGTGCCACCAGCAGAGAGGGCAGGGCGGAGTTAGAGACCCAGTACTTC
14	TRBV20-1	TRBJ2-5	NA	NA	CSARDGGPGETQYF	TGCAGTGCTAGAGACGGGGGGCCGGGAGAGACCCAGTACTTC
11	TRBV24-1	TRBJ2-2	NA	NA	CATGDTGELFF	TGTGCCACTGGGGACACCGGGGAGCTGTTTTTT
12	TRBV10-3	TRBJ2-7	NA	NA	CAISELVYEQYF	TGTGCCATCAGTGAGTTGGTCTACGAGCAGTACTTC
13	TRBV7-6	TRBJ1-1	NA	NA	CASSLERWDEAFF	TGTGCCAGCAGCTTAGAGAGATGGGATGAAGCTTTCTTT
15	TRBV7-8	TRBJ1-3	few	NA	CASSLSPGYGNTIYF	TGTGCCAGCAGCTTATCACCGGGGTATGGAAACACCATATATTTT
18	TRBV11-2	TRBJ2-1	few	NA	CASSFLYNSVSSYNEQFF	TGTGCCAGCAGCTTCCTCTACAATAGCGTTAGCTCCTACAATGAGCAGTTCTTC
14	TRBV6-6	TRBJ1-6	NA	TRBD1	CASREQGYNSPLHF	TGTGCCAGCAGGGAACAGGGGTATAATTCACCCCTCCACTTT
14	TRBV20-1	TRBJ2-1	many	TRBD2	CSAPTSNSYNEQFF	TGCAGTGCCCCGACTAGCAACTCCTACAATGAGCAGTTCTTC
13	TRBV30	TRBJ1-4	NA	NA	CAWTGDGNEKLFF	TGTGCCTGGACTGGGGACGGTAATGAAAAACTGTTTTTT
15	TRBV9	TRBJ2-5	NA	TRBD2	CASSVGGTSQETQYF	TGTGCCAGCAGCGTTGGGGGGACTAGCCAAGAGACCCAGTACTTC
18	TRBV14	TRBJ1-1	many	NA	CASSQERGGTAMNTEAFF	TGTGCCAGCAGCCAAGAAAGGGGGGGCACAGCCATGAACACTGAAGCTTTCTTT
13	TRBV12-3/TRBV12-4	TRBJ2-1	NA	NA	CASRPGTNNEQFF	TGTGCCAGCAGACCCGGGACCAACAATGAGCAGTTCTTC
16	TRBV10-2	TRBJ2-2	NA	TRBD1	CASTDPGQGGTGELFF	TGCGCCAGCACTGACCCGGGACAGGGGGGCACCGGGGAGCTGTTTTTT
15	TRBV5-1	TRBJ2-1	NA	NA	CASSSVGTSYNEQFF	TGCGCCAGCAGCTCCGTCGGGACTTCTTACAATGAGCAGTTCTTC
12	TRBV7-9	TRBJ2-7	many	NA	CASSLGYYEQYF	TGTGCCAGCAGCTTAGGTTACTACGAGCAGTACTTC
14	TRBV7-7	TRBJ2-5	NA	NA	CASSPRTDQGTQYF	TGTGCCAGCAGCCCCCGGACCGACCAAGGAACCCAGTACTTC
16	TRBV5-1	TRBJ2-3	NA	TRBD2	CASSLGASGETDTQYF	TGCGCCAGCAGCTTGGGGGCTAGCGGGGAGACAGATACGCAGTATTTT
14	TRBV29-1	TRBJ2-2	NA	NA	CSVSGRVNTGELFF	TGCAGCGTTTCGGGACGCGTTAACACCGGGGAGCTGTTTTTT
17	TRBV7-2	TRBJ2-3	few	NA	CASSLAGARLSTDTQYF	TGTGCCAGCAGCTTAGCGGGCGCCCGACTTAGCACAGATACGCAGTATTTT
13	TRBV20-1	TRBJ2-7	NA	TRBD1	CSVLAGTAYEQYF	TGCAGTGTCCTAGCCGGGACAGCCTACGAGCAGTACTTC
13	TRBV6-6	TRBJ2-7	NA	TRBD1	CASTEGAAYEQYF	TGTGCCAGCACTGAGGGGGCAGCCTACGAGCAGTACTTC
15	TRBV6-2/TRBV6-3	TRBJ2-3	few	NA	CASRAPGGRTDTQYF	TGTGCCAGCAGGGCCCCCGGGGGCCGCACAGATACGCAGTATTTT
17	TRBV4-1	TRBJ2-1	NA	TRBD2	CASSHPRLAGGLYEQFF	TGCGCCAGCAGCCACCCTCGACTAGCGGGGGGGCTTTATGAGCAGTTCTTC
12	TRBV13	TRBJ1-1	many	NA	CASSQTGPEAFF	TGTGCCAGCAGCCAAACAGGGCCTGAAGCTTTCTTT
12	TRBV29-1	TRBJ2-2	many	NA	CSVAMNTGELFF	TGCAGCGTTGCAATGAACACCGGGGAGCTGTTTTTT
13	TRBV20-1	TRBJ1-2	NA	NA	CSAPYGQGYGYTF	TGCAGTGCCCCATACGGGCAGGGCTATGGCTACACCTTC
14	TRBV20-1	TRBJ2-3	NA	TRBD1	CSARGTGHTDTQYF	TGCAGTGCTAGAGGGACAGGTCACACAGATACGCAGTATTTT
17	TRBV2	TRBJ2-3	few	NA	CASSGGTRGPSTDTQYF	TGTGCCAGCAGTGGCGGGACGCGGGGCCCTAGCACAGATACGCAGTATTTT
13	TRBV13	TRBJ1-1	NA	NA	CASSLGGQDEAFF	TGTGCCAGCAGCTTAGGAGGGCAGGATGAAGCTTTCTTT
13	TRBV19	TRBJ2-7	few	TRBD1	CASSTGGGYEQYF	TGTGCCAGTAGCACAGGGGGTGGCTACGAGCAGTACTTC
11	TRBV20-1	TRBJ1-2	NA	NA	CSAQAGDGYTF	TGCAGTGCTCAGGCAGGGGATGGCTACACCTTC
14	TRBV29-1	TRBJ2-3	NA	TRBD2	CSVESGVGIDTQYF	TGCAGCGTTGAAAGCGGGGTCGGTATAGATACGCAGTATTTT
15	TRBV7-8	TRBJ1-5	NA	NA	CASSLRPGINQPQHF	TGTGCCAGCAGCTTAAGGCCAGGGATAAATCAGCCCCAGCATTTT
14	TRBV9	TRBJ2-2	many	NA	CASSVAGYTGELFF	TGTGCCAGCAGCGTAGCGGGTTACACCGGGGAGCTGTTTTTT